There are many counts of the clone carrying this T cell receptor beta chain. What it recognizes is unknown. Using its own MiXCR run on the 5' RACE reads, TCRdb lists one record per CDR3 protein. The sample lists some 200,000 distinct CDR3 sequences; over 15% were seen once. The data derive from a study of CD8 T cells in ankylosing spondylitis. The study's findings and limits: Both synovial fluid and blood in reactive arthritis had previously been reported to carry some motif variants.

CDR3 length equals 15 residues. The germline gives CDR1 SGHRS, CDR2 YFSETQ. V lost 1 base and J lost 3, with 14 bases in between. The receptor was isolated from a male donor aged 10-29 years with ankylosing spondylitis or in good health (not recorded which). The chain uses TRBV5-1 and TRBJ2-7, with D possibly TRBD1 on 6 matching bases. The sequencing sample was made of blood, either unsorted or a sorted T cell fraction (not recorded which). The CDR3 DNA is TGCGCCAGCAGCTTGACAGGGCGGTTAGACTACGAGCAGTACGTC. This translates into CASSLTGRLDYEQYV.